This T cell receptor (beta chain) was sequenced for a study of cytomegalovirus exposure and HLA in healthy donors. Study observations and caveats: The study had only CMV serostatus as immune exposure information. An analysis that was carried out later associated 16,951 TCR beta sequences with HLA alleles at 0.05 false discovery rate. Rarity marked most TCR sequences, yet some public TCRs occurred in many donors. Common viral pathogens seemed to be connected with several of the most significant clusters, according to a later analysis.

CDR1 is MNHEY and CDR2 is SMNVEV in the germline V gene (reference sequence). CDR3 length equals 14 residues. V was clipped by 5 bases and J by 1 base, with 9 bases between them. This clone was observed once. Its antigen is undetermined. The PCR was carried out with 60 Vbeta primers and 13 Jbeta primers. Libraries were prepared by immunoSEQ multiplex PCR; TCRdb keeps only in-frame clonotypes and omits some of them. Counted here are about 140,000 clones, around 90% occurring once; the ten biggest clones make up 0.4% to 0.55%. This sequence was found in a woman in her 40s in good health and CMV-seronegative. Material: PBMCs. This chain uses TRBV27 with TRBJ2-4; no firm D call. Here the CDR3 reads CASSPLGAKNIQYF. The CDR3 DNA reads as TGTGCCAGCAGTCCCCTAGGTGCCAAAAACATTCAGTACTTC.